The 10 T cell receptor beta chains below come from one sample, sequenced in a study of blood T cell repertoires in COVID-19. The protocol was immunoSEQ multiplex PCR, while the TCRdb copy is restricted to in-frame clones and leaves out a portion. The sample includes about 54,000 clones, 90% seen only once; the top ten take around 8.3%. The sequenced sample consisted of peripheral blood. The receptors shown here come from a middle-aged woman with active COVID-19.

V and J are TRBV10-3 and TRBJ1-1, with D possibly TRBD1 on 5 matching bases. CDR3 size: 15 residues. The V gene's germline CDR1 is ENHRY and CDR2 SYGVKD. V was pared by 3 bases and J by 0 bases, with 11 bases between. CDR3 coding DNA: TGTGCCATCAGTGATGGGCGGGGGTTGAACACTGAAGCTTTCTTT. Translated: CAISDGRGLNTEAFF.

The rearrangement uses TRBV5-1 and TRBJ2-7; 7 nucleotides align to TRBD2. Germline lookup yields CDR1 SGHRS and CDR2 YFSETQ. The CDR3 consists of 16 residues. The J segment lost 3 bases and the V segment lost 4 bases, leaving 13 bases of the junction unmatched. CDR3 sequence (DNA): TGCGCCAGCAGCCTCGATAGGGCGGGGGTTATCTACGAGCAGTACTTC. Amino acid sequence: CASSLDRAGVIYEQYF. The full variable domain, its missing parts supplied by reference TRBV5-1 and TRBJ2-7, is KAGVTQTPRYLIKTRGQQVTLSCSPISGHRSVSWYQQTPGQGLQFLFEYFSETQRNKGNFPGRFSGRQFSNSRSEMNVSTLELGDSALYLCASSLDRAGVIYEQYFGPGTRLTVT.

The chain links TRBV19 to TRBJ1-2; D unresolved. Germline CDR1 is LNHDA and CDR2 is SQIVND (reference sequence). V shed 4 bases and J shed 11 bases, with 20 bases lying between them. The CDR3 has 14 amino acids. DNA for the CDR3: TGTGCCAGTAGTACACGGACGGCAAAAAGAGGGTACACCTTC. Translation: CASSTRTAKRGYTF.

J is TRBJ1-3 and V is TRBV6-5; tentatively, D is TRBD1 (6 bases). The germline V gene encodes CDR1 MNHEY and CDR2 SVGAGI. The V end lost 7 bases, the J end lost 6 bases, and 16 bases lay between the germline ends. The CDR3 has 14 residues. For the CDR3, the DNA is TGTGCCAGCACCCTGACAGGCTCTATAAACACCATATATTTT. It yields the protein CASTLTGSINTIYF.

V gene TRBV18 combines with J gene TRBJ1-2; 9 bases are a match to TRBD1. The length of the CDR3 is 14 residues. In germline, CDR1 is KGHSH, CDR2 LQKENI. The V gene end was trimmed by 3 bases and the J gene end by 4 bases; junction bases not matched to a gene: 3. This CDR3 reads CASSPGDRAYGYTF. The CDR3 bases are TGTGCCAGCTCACCGGGGGACAGGGCCTATGGCTACACCTTC.

The chain has TRBV7-9 and TRBJ2-5; D unclear. Germline V lookup: CDR1 SEHNR, CDR2 FQNEAQ (reference sequence). The CDR3 covers 13 residues. V dropped 3 bases and J dropped 3 bases, with 8 bases sitting between them. In DNA form, the CDR3 reads TGTGCCAGCAGCTTGATGGAGAAAGAGACCCAGTACTTC. It codes for CASSLMEKETQYF.

The chain has TRBV7-2 and TRBJ2-7, with 8 bases aligning to TRBD1. J was trimmed by 6 bases and V by 1 base; bases with no gene match: 8. This CDR3 contains 15 residues. Germline-derived CDR1 and CDR2 are SGHTA and FQGNSA. The CDR3 coding sequence is TGTGCCAGCAGCTTAGGGGCAGGGGGCAAAGGCGAGCAGTACTTC. Amino acid sequence: CASSLGAGGKGEQYF.

The table lists this clone with a count of one. The rearrangement links TRBV3-1 (or the pseudogene TRBV3-2) to TRBJ1-5, with D unclear. Looked up from germline, CDR1 is LGHDT and CDR2 is YNNKEL (reference sequence). Trimming shortened V by 0 bases and J by 11 bases, and 20 bases separated the two germline ends. The CDR3 totals 16 residues. The DNA for the CDR3 is TGTGCCAGCAGCCAAGATGGATCGGCGGCGTTTTCAGCCCAGCATTTT. This sequence encodes CASSQDGSAAFSAQHF.

This clone was observed a few times. The J gene is TRBJ1-6, the V gene TRBV11-2; D uncertain. Germline V gene sequence: CDR1 SGHAT, CDR2 FQNNGV. CDR3 length: 17 residues. Between the trimmed V and J ends, which lost 4 bases and 6 bases, there was a span of 19 bases. In nucleotides, the CDR3 is TGTGCCAGCAGCTCTCTCTTTGGAAGGAGAACTAATTCACCCCTCCACTTT. Its translation: CASSSLFGRRTNSPLHF.

The table lists this clone with a count of one. V is TRBV6-5 and J is TRBJ1-3, with 8 bases fitting TRBD1. CDR3 length: 14 residues. Germline CDR1 MNHEY, CDR2 SVGAGI. V gave up 6 bases and J gave up 5 bases; unmatched junction bases: 6. The CDR3 nucleotides are TGTGCCAGCAGAAAGACAGGGGAGAGAAACACCATATATTTT. This sequence encodes CASRKTGERNTIYF.